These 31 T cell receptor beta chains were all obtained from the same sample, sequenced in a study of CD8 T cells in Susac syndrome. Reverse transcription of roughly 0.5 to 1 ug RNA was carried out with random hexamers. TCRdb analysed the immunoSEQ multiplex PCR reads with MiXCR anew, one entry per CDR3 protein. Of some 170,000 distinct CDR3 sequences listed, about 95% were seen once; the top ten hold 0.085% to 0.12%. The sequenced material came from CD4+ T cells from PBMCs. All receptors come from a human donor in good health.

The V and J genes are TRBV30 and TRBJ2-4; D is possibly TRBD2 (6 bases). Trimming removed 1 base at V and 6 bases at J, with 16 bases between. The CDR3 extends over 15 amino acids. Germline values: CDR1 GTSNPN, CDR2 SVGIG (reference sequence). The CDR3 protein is CAWSGRLGLRNIQYF. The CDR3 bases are TGTGCCTGGAGTGGCCGACTAGGTTTGAGAAACATTCAGTACTTC. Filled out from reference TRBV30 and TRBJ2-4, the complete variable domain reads SQTIHQWPATLVQPVGSPLSLECTVEGTSNPNLYWYRQAAGRGLQLLFYSVGIGQISSEVPQNLSASRPQDRQFILSSKKLLLSDSGFYLCAWSGRLGLRNIQYFGAGTRLSVL.

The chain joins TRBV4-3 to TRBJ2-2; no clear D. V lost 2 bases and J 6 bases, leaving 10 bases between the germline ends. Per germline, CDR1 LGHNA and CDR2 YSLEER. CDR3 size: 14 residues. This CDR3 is CASSQHTWSGELFF. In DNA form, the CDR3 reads TGCGCCAGCAGCCAACACACTTGGTCCGGGGAGCTGTTTTTT.

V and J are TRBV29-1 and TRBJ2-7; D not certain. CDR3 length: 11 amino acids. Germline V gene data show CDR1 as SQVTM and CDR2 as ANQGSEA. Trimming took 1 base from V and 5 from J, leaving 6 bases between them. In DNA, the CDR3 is TGCAGCGTTGAAGGTGTCCACGAGCAGTACTTC. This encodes CSVEGVHEQYF.

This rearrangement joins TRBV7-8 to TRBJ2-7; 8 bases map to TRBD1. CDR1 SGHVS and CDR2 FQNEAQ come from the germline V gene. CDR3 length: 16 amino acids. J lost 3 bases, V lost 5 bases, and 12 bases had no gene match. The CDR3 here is CASSRGQGRNLYEQYF. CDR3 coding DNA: TGTGCCAGCAGCAGAGGACAGGGCAGGAATCTCTACGAGCAGTACTTC.

The CDR3 here is CATSDRTSGRSFF. In DNA, the CDR3 is TGTGCCACCAGTGATCGGACTAGCGGGAGGTCGTTCTTC. The genes are TRBV24-1 and TRBJ2-1; 14 bases map to TRBD2. Per the germline V gene, CDR1 is KGHDR and CDR2 is SFDVKD. CDR3 length: 13 residues. Trimming at V came to 3 bases and at J to 15 bases, leaving 3 bases not matched to a gene.

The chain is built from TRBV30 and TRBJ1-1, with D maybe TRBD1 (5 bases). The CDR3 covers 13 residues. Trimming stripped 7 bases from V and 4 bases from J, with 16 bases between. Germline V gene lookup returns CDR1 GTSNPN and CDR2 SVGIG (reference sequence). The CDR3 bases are TGTGCCTTGAGGGGCGGATGGGGCACTGAAGCTTTCTTT. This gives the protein CALRGGWGTEAFF.

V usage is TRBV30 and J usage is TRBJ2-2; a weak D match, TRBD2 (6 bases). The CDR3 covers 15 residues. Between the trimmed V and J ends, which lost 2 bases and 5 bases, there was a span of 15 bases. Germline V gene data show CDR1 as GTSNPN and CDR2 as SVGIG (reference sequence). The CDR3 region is CAWSLGGVFTGELFF. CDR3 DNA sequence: TGTGCCTGGAGTTTGGGGGGAGTATTTACCGGGGAGCTGTTTTTT.

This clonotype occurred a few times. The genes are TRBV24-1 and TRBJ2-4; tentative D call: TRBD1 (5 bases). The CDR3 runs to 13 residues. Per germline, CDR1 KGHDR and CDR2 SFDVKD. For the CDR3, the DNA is TGTGTCTTCCCCACAGGAGCCAAAAACATTCAGTACTTC. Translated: CVFPTGAKNIQYF.

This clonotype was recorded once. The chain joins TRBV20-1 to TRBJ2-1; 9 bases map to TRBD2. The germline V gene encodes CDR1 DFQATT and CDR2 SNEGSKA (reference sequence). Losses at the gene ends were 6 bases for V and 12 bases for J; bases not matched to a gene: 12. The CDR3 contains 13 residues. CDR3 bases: TGCAGTGCCAGGGGGACTAGCAGCGGATGGCAGTTCTTC. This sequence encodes CSARGTSSGWQFF.

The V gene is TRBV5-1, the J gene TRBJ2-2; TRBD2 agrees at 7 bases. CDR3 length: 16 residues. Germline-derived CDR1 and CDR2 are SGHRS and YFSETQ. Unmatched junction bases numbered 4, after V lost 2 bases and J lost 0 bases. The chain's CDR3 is CASSFLAESNTGELFF. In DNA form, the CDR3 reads TGCGCCAGCAGCTTCCTAGCGGAATCGAACACCGGGGAGCTGTTTTTT. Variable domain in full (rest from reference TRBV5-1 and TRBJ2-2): KAGVTQTPRYLIKTRGQQVTLSCSPISGHRSVSWYQQTPGQGLQFLFEYFSETQRNKGNFPGRFSGRQFSNSRSEMNVSTLELGDSALYLCASSFLAESNTGELFFGEGSRLTVL.

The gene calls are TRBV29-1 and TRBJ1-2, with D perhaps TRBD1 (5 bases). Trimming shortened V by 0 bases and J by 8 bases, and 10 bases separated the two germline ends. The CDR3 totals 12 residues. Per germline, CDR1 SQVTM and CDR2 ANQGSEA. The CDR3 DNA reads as TGCAGCGTTGAAGATCAGGGCAGGGGCTACACCTTC. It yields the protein CSVEDQGRGYTF.

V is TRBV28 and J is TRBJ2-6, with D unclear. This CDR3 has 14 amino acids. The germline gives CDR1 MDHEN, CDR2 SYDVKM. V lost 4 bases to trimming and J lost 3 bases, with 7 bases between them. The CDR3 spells CASSSPLGANVLTF. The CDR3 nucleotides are TGTGCCAGCAGTTCTCCCCTTGGGGCCAACGTCCTGACTTTC.

For the CDR3, the DNA is TGCAGCGTTACCAGCGGGCCTAATGAAAAACTGTTTTTT. Residues: CSVTSGPNEKLFF. The chain combines TRBV29-1 with TRBJ1-4; D is uncertain. Trimming stripped 5 bases from V and 3 bases from J, with 10 bases between. The germline V gene has CDR1 SQVTM and CDR2 ANQGSEA. There are 13 residues in the CDR3.

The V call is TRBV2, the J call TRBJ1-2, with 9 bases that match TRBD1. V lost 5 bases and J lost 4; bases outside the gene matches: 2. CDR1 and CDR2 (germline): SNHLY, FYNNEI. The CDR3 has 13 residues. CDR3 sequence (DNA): TGTGCCAGCAGTCGACAGGGGGTCTATGGCTACACCTTC. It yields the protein CASSRQGVYGYTF.

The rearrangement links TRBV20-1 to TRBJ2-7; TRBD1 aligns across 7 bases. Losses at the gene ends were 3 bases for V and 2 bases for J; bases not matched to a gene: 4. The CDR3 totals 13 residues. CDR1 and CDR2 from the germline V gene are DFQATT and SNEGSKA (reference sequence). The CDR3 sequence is CSARKTGTYEQYF. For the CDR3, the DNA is TGCAGTGCTAGGAAGACAGGGACCTACGAGCAGTACTTC.

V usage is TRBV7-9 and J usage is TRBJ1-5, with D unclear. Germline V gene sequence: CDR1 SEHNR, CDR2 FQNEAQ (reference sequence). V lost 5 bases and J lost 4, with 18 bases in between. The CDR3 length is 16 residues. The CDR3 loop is CASSPTTVDGNQPQHF. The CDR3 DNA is TGTGCCAGCAGCCCCACTACAGTGGATGGGAATCAGCCCCAGCATTTT.

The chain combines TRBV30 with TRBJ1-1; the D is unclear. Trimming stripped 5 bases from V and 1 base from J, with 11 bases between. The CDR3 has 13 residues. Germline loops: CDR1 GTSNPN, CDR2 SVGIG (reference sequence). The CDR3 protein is CAWARQTNTEAFF. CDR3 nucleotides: TGTGCCTGGGCCAGACAAACGAACACTGAAGCTTTCTTT.

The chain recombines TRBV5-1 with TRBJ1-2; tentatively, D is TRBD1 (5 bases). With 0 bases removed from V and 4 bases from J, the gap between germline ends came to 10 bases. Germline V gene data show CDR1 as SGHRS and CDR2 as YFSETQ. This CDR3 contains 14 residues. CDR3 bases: TGCGCCAGCAGCTTGGGGGACGGAACCTATGGCTACACCTTC. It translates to CASSLGDGTYGYTF.

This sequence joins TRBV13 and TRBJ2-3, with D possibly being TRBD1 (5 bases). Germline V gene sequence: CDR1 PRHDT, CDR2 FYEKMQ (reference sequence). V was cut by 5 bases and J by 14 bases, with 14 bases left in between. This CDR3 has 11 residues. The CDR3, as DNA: TGTGCCAGCAGCCAATCAGGGCCGCTGTATTTT. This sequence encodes CASSQSGPLYF.

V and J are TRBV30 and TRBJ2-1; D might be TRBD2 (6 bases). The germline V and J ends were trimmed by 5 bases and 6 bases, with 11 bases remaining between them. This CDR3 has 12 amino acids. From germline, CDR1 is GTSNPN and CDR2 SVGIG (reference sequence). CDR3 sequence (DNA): TGTGCCTGGCGTCAGACTAGCAATGAGCAGTTCTTC. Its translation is CAWRQTSNEQFF. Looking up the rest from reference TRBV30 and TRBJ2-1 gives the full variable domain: SQTIHQWPATLVQPVGSPLSLECTVEGTSNPNLYWYRQAAGRGLQLLFYSVGIGQISSEVPQNLSASRPQDRQFILSSKKLLLSDSGFYLCAWRQTSNEQFFGPGTRLTVL.

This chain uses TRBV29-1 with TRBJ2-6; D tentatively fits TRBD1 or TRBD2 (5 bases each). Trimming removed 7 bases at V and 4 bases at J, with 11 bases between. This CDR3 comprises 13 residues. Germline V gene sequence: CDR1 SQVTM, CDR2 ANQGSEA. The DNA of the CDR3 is TGCAGCGCTGGGACCCCGGGGGCCAACGTCCTGACTTTC. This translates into CSAGTPGANVLTF.

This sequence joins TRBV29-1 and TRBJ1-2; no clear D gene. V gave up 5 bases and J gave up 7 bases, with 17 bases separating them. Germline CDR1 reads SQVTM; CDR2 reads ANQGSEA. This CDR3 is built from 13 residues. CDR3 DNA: TGCAGCGTTTCTTTAGGTGACCGTTTTGGCTACACCTTC. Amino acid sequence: CSVSLGDRFGYTF.

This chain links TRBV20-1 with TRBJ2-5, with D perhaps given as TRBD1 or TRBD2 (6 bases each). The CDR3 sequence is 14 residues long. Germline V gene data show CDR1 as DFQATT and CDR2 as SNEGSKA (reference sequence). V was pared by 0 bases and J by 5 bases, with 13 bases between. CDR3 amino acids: CSARDPGGGETQYF. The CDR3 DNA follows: TGCAGTGCTAGAGATCCCGGGGGCGGGGAGACCCAGTACTTC.

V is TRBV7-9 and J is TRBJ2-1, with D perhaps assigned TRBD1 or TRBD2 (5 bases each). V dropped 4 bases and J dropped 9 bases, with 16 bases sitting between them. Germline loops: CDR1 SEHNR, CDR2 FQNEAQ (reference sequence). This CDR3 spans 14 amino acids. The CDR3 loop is CASSYSGAGGEQFF. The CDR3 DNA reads TGTGCCAGCAGCTACTCCGGGGCCGGTGGTGAGCAGTTCTTC.

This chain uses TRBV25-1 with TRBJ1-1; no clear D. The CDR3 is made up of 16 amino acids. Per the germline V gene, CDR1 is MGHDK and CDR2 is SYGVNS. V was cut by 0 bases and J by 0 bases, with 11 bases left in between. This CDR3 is CASSEYSADMNTEAFF. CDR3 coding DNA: TGTGCCAGCAGTGAATATTCGGCAGACATGAACACTGAAGCTTTCTTT.

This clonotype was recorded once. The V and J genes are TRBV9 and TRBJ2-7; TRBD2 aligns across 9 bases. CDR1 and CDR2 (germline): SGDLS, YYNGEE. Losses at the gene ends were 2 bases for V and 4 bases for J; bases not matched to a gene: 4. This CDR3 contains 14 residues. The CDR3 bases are TGTGCCAGCAGCGTCGCGGGAGGGCCTTACGAGCAGTACTTC. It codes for CASSVAGGPYEQYF.

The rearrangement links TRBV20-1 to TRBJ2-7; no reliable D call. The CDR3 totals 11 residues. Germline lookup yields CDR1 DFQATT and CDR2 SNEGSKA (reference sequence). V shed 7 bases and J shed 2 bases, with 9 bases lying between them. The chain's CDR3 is CSGDGTYEQYF. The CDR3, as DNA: TGCAGTGGCGACGGTACCTACGAGCAGTACTTC.

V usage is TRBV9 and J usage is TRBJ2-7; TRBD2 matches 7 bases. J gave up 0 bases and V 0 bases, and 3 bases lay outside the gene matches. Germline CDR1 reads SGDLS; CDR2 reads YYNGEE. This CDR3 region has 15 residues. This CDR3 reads CASSVEGGSSYEQYF. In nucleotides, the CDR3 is TGTGCCAGCAGCGTAGAGGGCGGGAGCTCCTACGAGCAGTACTTC.

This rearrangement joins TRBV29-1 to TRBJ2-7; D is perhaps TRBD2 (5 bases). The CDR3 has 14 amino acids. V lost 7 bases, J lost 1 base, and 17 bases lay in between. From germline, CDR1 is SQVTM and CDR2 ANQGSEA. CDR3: CSATPSRGSYEQYF. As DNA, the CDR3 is TGCAGCGCCACGCCCTCTCGGGGTTCCTACGAGCAGTACTTC.

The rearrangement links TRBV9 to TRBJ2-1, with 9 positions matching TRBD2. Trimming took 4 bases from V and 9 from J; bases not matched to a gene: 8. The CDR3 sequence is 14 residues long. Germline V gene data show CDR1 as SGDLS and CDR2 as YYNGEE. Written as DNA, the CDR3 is TGTGCCAGCAGCTTCCCGGGACTAGCTGGTGAGCAGTTCTTC. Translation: CASSFPGLAGEQFF.

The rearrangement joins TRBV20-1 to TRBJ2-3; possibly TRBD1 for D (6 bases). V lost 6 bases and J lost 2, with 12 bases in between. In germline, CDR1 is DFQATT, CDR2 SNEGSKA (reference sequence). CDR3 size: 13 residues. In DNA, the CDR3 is TGCAGTGCCGAGACAGGTTTCACAGATACGCAGTATTTT. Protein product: CSAETGFTDTQYF.